Given below is one T cell receptor beta chain in context. The data belong to a study of T cell changes during pregnancy in multiple sclerosis. Germline-derived CDR1 and CDR2 are LNHDA and SQIVND (reference sequence). V shed 6 bases and J shed 4 bases, with 13 bases lying between them. There are 14 residues in the CDR3. Repertoires were generated with immunoSEQ multiplex PCR, while TCRdb's copy carries only in-frame clones and drops some. This repertoire shows some 60,000 clones, approximately 90% found once; its top ten account for roughly 2.1%. The chain uses TRBV19 and TRBJ2-1; D perhaps matches TRBD2 (6 bases). This clonotype was obtained from a female donor in good health, enrolled as a control in a pregnancy study. The sequences come from peripheral blood, collected in the first trimester of pregnancy. The CDR3 DNA follows: TGTGCCAGTAGGGATAGCGGCTATTACAATGAGCAGTTCTTC. It codes for CASRDSGYYNEQFF.